The next 18 T cell receptor beta chains were all read from a single sample in a study of neurological immune-mediated disorders. TCRdb independently ran MiXCR on the 5' RACE reads; one entry per CDR3 protein. The sample contains about 35,000 distinct CDR3 sequences, 3.5% to 4% of which appear only once. The sequencing sample was made of PBMCs. All receptors derive from a young man with multiple sclerosis.

This clonotype was detected ten times or more. The chain uses TRBV21-1 and TRBJ1-5; the DNA was not compared with TRBD1, the D call given in the table. TRBV21-1 is reported as a pseudogene. The CDR3 extends over 13 amino acids. CDR3 in DNA: TGTGCCAGCAGCAAAGTAAGGGGACAGCCCCAGCATTTT. Its translation is CASSKVRGQPQHF.

Worth noting for this clonotype: A much larger clone sits a single nucleotide away, making a read error possible. This chain uses TRBV5-1 with TRBJ1-2; D possibly corresponds to TRBD1 (6 bases). CDR1 SGHRS and CDR2 YFSETQ come from the germline V gene. Trimming cost V 4 bases and J 8 bases, with 12 bases left between them. The CDR3 is 12 amino acids. The CDR3 coding sequence is TGCGCCAGCAGCAGCCAGGGGAAAGGCTACACCTTC. As protein: CASSSQGKGYTF. Combining the CDR3 with reference TRBV5-1 and TRBJ1-2 gives the whole variable domain KAGVTQTPRYLIKTRGQQVTLSCSPISGHRSVSWYQQTPGQGLQFLFEYFSETQRNKGNFPGRFSGRQFSNSRSEMNVSTLELGDSALYLCASSSQGKGYTFGSGTRLTVV.

There are many counts of this clonotype. The V call is TRBV20-1, the J call TRBJ1-1, with unresolved D. V lost 7 bases and J 0 bases, leaving 6 bases between the germline ends. Germline values: CDR1 DFQATT, CDR2 SNEGSKA (reference sequence). The CDR3 is 11 residues long. This chain's CDR3 is CSGWMNTEAFF. CDR3 nucleotides: TGCAGTGGGTGGATGAACACTGAAGCTTTCTTT.

The table lists this clonotype with a few counts. CDR3 amino acids: CASIGQMNTEAFF. CDR3 sequence (DNA): TGTGCCAGCATAGGGCAGATGAACACTGAAGCTTTCTTT. The V call is TRBV27, the J call TRBJ1-1; D is undetermined. Germline CDR1 is MNHEY and CDR2 is SMNVEV (reference sequence). This CDR3 region has 13 residues. Trimming pared 7 bases from V and 0 bases from J, leaving 9 bases between.

This clonotype appeared many times. V and J are TRBV7-9 and TRBJ2-7, with 9 bases identical to TRBD1. Per germline, CDR1 SEHNR and CDR2 FQNEAQ (reference sequence). CDR3 length: 15 amino acids. The ends lost 1 base at V and 6 bases at J; junction bases unmatched: 7. The CDR3 loop is CASSLVGTGPLEQYF. The DNA for the CDR3 is TGTGCCAGCAGCTTAGTAGGGACAGGGCCGCTCGAGCAGTACTTC.

This clonotype appeared many times. The chain links TRBV11-2 to TRBJ2-7; D not certain. The CDR3 is 13 amino acids. The germline CDR1 and CDR2 sequences are SGHAT and FQNNGV. V shed 1 base and J shed 6 bases, with 10 bases lying between them. The CDR3 loop is CASSLGLLPEQYF. CDR3 DNA sequence: TGTGCCAGCAGCTTAGGTCTCCTCCCCGAGCAGTACTTC.

Ten or more counts support this clonotype. The rearrangement uses TRBV7-9 and TRBJ2-7, with TRBD1 matching over 8 bases. This CDR3 contains 12 residues. The germline gives CDR1 SEHNR, CDR2 FQNEAQ (reference sequence). Trimming removed 5 bases from V and 6 bases from J; junction bases left unmatched: 3. In DNA form, the CDR3 reads TGTGCCAGCAGCCGTGGACAGGGCGAGCAGTACTTC. It is translated as CASSRGQGEQYF. Full variable domain (outside the CDR3, taken from reference TRBV7-9 and TRBJ2-7): DTGVSQNPRHKITKRGQNVTFRCDPISEHNRLYWYRQTLGQGPEFLTYFQNEAQLEKSRLLSDRFSAERPKGSFSTLEIQRTEQGDSAMYLCASSRGQGEQYFGPGTRLTVT.

This clonotype was detected many times. The V gene is TRBV7-8, the J gene TRBJ1-2; D unclear. The CDR3 spans 14 residues. Deletions cut 5 bases from V and 0 bases from J, with 10 bases between. The germline V gene encodes CDR1 SGHVS and CDR2 FQNEAQ. CDR3 DNA sequence: TGTGCCAGCAGCCCAGGACTGACTAACTATGGCTACACCTTC. This translates into CASSPGLTNYGYTF.

In its sample, this clonotype was seen many times. V and J are TRBV7-2 and TRBJ2-4, with a tentative D call TRBD2 (6 bases). Between the trimmed V and J ends, which lost 4 bases and 11 bases, there was a span of 18 bases. The CDR3 is 14 residues long. The germline gives CDR1 SGHTA, CDR2 FQGNSA. CDR3 coding DNA: TGTGCCAGCAGCTCGCCGGGACTGGGGTTAGTTCAGTACTTC. It yields the protein CASSSPGLGLVQYF.

This clonotype was seen ten or more times. The chain joins TRBV12-3 or TRBV12-4 to TRBJ1-5; the D is unclear. This CDR3 spans 14 amino acids. The V gene lost 1 base and the J gene lost 9 bases, with 13 bases spanning the gap. CDR3 coding DNA: TGTGCCAGCAGTTTAGGCCCGCGGGCGGGGCCCCAGCATTTT. Translating it yields CASSLGPRAGPQHF.

This clonotype showed up many times. V usage is TRBV9 and J usage is TRBJ2-1, with D perhaps TRBD1 (5 bases). CDR3 length: 13 amino acids. Germline-derived CDR1 and CDR2 are SGDLS and YYNGEE. Trimming shortened V by 4 bases and J by 10 bases, and 15 bases separated the two germline ends. The CDR3 spells CASSLTGSWEQFF. In DNA form, the CDR3 reads TGTGCCAGCAGCCTAACAGGATCGTGGGAGCAGTTCTTC.

This clonotype was recorded at least ten times. The chain carries TRBV6-2 or TRBV6-3 and TRBJ2-7; 11 bases match TRBD1. The CDR3 totals 13 residues. After removal of 8 bases from V and 4 bases from J, the junction contained 4 bases not matched to a gene. Germline V gene sequence: CDR1 MNHEY, CDR2 SVGEGT. This chain's CDR3 is CASGTGGLYEQYF. DNA of the CDR3: TGTGCCAGCGGGACAGGGGGTTTGTACGAGCAGTACTTC.

Ten or more counts support this clonotype. The chain couples TRBV7-8 to TRBJ2-2; 9 bases fit TRBD1. In germline, CDR1 is SGHVS, CDR2 FQNEAQ. V dropped 6 bases and J dropped 6; count of bases not matched to a gene: 11. The CDR3 runs to 16 residues. The CDR3 loop is CASRSTSTGGPGELFF. The CDR3 DNA follows: TGTGCCAGCAGATCCACTTCGACAGGGGGTCCCGGGGAGCTGTTTTTT.

This clonotype showed up many times. This rearrangement joins TRBV5-1 to TRBJ2-3, with 9 bases fitting TRBD2. CDR3 length: 15 amino acids. Germline V CDR1 and CDR2: SGHRS, YFSETQ. V was clipped by 0 bases and J by 6 bases; unmatched bases: 5. CDR3: CASSLGLAGFDTQYF. The CDR3 DNA is TGCGCCAGCAGCTTGGGGCTAGCGGGGTTCGATACGCAGTATTTT.

This clonotype has ten or more counts. V usage is TRBV9 and J usage is TRBJ1-2; D possibly corresponds to TRBD1 (6 bases). Trimming stripped 3 bases from V and 3 bases from J, with 12 bases between. This CDR3 has 14 residues. Germline V lookup: CDR1 SGDLS, CDR2 YYNGEE. In DNA form, the CDR3 reads TGTGCCAGCAGCGAGGGGGTATTTGACTATGGCTACACCTTC. It encodes CASSEGVFDYGYTF.

This clonotype was recorded many times. The chain recombines TRBV4-3 with TRBJ2-3; TRBD2 matches 8 bases. The CDR3 length is 17 residues. Germline assignment: CDR1 LGHNA and CDR2 YSLEER. V shed 0 bases, J shed 4 bases, and the junction held 9 bases outside the gene matches. This CDR3 reads CASSQDPAGGRADTQYF. CDR3 in DNA: TGCGCCAGCAGCCAAGACCCGGCGGGGGGCCGGGCAGATACGCAGTATTTT.

The V gene is TRBV6-1, the J gene TRBJ2-3; a weak D match, TRBD1 (5 bases). CDR3 length: 14 amino acids. The germline V and J ends were trimmed by 4 bases and 2 bases, with 10 bases remaining between them. Looked up from germline, CDR1 is MNHNS and CDR2 is SASEGT. CDR3 coding DNA: TGTGCCAGCAGTGGCCAGGGATCCACAGATACGCAGTATTTT. Its protein is CASSGQGSTDTQYF.

A note on this clonotype: At one of its ends the junction is not consistent with the germline gene, which may arise from a read error. Written as DNA, the CDR3 is TGCAGTGCCCCGACAGGGAGCTATTCACCCCTCAACTTT. Translation: CSAPTGSYSPLNF. The rearrangement uses TRBV20-1 and TRBJ1-6; TRBD1 matches 7 bases. CDR3 size: 13 residues. Per germline, CDR1 DFQATT and CDR2 SNEGSKA (reference sequence).